A selection of T cell receptor beta chains follows, all from one sample in a study of blood T cell repertoires in COVID-19. Assay: immunoSEQ multiplex PCR; the TCRdb copy retains only in-frame clones and omits some. Of approximately 220,000 clones listed, about 85% are singletons. Material for sequencing was peripheral blood. The receptors come from an older woman who had recovered from COVID-19. The CDR3 runs from the conserved cysteine through the conserved F or W. The D gene is left open where the match is weak. Size values are once, few and many counts, or a class for expanded clones, and some rows have none.

J gene	D gene	V gene	clone size	CDR3 DNA	CDR3 protein
TRBJ1-5	-	TRBV25-1	-	TGTGCCTCGGGGGAGACTCAGCCCCAGCATTTT	CASGETQPQHF
TRBJ2-3	TRBD2	TRBV28	-	TGTGCCAGCAGTTTCCGAGGACTAGCGGGGGTCACAGATACGCAGTATTTT	CASSFRGLAGVTDTQYF
TRBJ2-1	TRBD2	TRBV24-1	-	TGTGCCACCGGGACTAGCGGGGGGGTAGAGCAGTTCTTC	CATGTSGGVEQFF
TRBJ2-1	TRBD2	TRBV7-2	-	TGTGCCAGCAGCTCCGCCGGGACTAGCGGGTTCAGGGAGCAGTTCTTC	CASSSAGTSGFREQFF
TRBJ2-1	-	TRBV4-3	-	TGCGCCAGCAGCCGAGCGAGCTCCTACAATGAGCAGTTCTTC	CASSRASSYNEQFF
TRBJ2-7	TRBD1	TRBV24-1	-	TGTGCCACCAGTGACCCGAGGACAGGGGGGAACGAGCAGTACTTC	CATSDPRTGGNEQYF
TRBJ2-6	-	TRBV30	-	TGTGCCTGGAGTTATTTAGCACACTTCTCTGGGGCCAACGTCCTGACTTTC	CAWSYLAHFSGANVLTF
TRBJ1-6	TRBD1	TRBV19	many	TGTGCCAGTAGTATGACAGGGATCACCTATAATTCACCCCTCCACTTT	CASSMTGITYNSPLHF
TRBJ2-4	TRBD2	TRBV7-6	-	TGTGCCAGCAGCTTAGTTCCAGCGGGGGGGCTGAACATTCAGTACTTC	CASSLVPAGGLNIQYF
TRBJ2-7	TRBD2	TRBV19	few	TGTGCCACCGCGCCGGGCGGGAGCTACGAGCAGTACTTC	CATAPGGSYEQYF